This TCR beta chain was found in a study of blood T cell repertoires in COVID-19. Study in general: Sites in the United States, Italy and Spain provided acute and convalescent COVID-19 samples.

Sequencing was performed with immunoSEQ multiplex PCR; in TCRdb, only in-frame clones are kept and a portion is missing. The sample has roughly 60,000 clones, approximately 80% seen once. Germline values: CDR1 KGHSH, CDR2 LQKENI. Trimming cost V 2 bases and J 2 bases, with 6 bases left between them. The CDR3 loop spans 13 amino acids. The clonotype originates from a human donor in a cohort sampled during active COVID-19. The rearrangement uses TRBV18 and TRBJ2-5; D is unresolved. The specimen sequenced was peripheral blood. CDR3 sequence (DNA): TGTGCCAGCTCACCAACTATTCAAGAGACCCAGTACTTC. Amino acid sequence: CASSPTIQETQYF.